This TCR beta chain was identified in a study of blood T cell repertoires in COVID-19. Study in general: Whether acute or convalescent, the COVID-19 samples came from the United States, Italy and Spain. PBMCs, B-cell-depleted T cells, or T cells provided the cDNA or gDNA that made up the material.

In its sample, this clone was seen once. This CDR3 is built from 17 residues. Germline V gives CDR1 GTSNPN, CDR2 SVGIG (reference sequence). The V segment lost 0 bases and the J segment 0 bases; nucleotides outside the gene matches: 7. The authors' processing: Amplifying reference gene primers gave estimates of nucleated cell counts. Sequenced by immunoSEQ multiplex PCR; TCRdb stores in-frame clones only, minus some. V, J and clone size reflect that table, while D and trimming were determined from the DNA. The table includes about 170,000 clones, more than 70% detected once. This TCR was sampled from a man aged 18 to 29 with active or convalescent COVID-19. The chain employs TRBV30 and TRBJ1-1; 10 bases match TRBD1. Material: peripheral blood. This CDR3 is CAWSVRGTGAMNTEAFF. The CDR3 coding sequence is TGTGCCTGGAGTGTAAGGGGGACAGGGGCGATGAACACTGAAGCTTTCTTT.